These 7 T cell receptor beta chains were sequenced from one sample in a study of response to subunit inactivated influenza vaccine. Via MiXCR, TCRdb re-called the RT-PCR reads, giving one row per CDR3 protein. Among under 850,000 distinct CDR3 sequences listed, approximately 17% were seen once. The sequences come from PBMCs from blood, collected more than 4 days after vaccination. The receptors here all came from a man aged 50 or older who received an inactivated influenza vaccine.

This clonotype was counted between two and nine times. This chain uses TRBV20-1 with TRBJ2-7; D unresolved. The CDR3 totals 12 residues. CDR1 and CDR2 (germline): DFQATT, SNEGSKA (reference sequence). Trimming took 6 bases from V and 4 from J, leaving 13 bases between them. The CDR3: CSATLDRYEQYF. The CDR3 DNA reads as TGCAGTGCGACCCTCGATAGGTACGAGCAGTACTTC.

The sample holds a few counts of this clonotype. The CDR3 DNA sequence: TGTGCCAGCAGATGGGACAGGGGTGAGACCCAGTACTTC. Translating gives CASRWDRGETQYF. The chain joins TRBV2 to TRBJ2-5; 10 positions match TRBD1. CDR1 and CDR2 from the germline V gene are SNHLY and FYNNEI. The CDR3 runs to 13 residues. V lost 6 bases and J lost 5; bases outside the gene matches: 3.

This rearrangement joins TRBV10-1 to TRBJ2-2; perhaps TRBD1 as D (6 bases). Germline V gene lookup returns CDR1 WNHNN and CDR2 SYGVQD (reference sequence). Trimming removed 0 bases at V and 5 bases at J, with 13 bases between. The CDR3 has 16 residues. In DNA, the CDR3 is TGCGCCAGCAGTGAGTCTGAGAGGGGGAGAACCGGGGAGCTGTTTTTT. This encodes CASSESERGRTGELFF.

This clonotype was recorded at least ten times. The rearrangement links TRBV7-9 to TRBJ2-5, with D perhaps TRBD1 (6 bases). The CDR3 loop spans 12 amino acids. Per the germline V gene, CDR1 is SEHNR and CDR2 is FQNEAQ (reference sequence). The V end lost 2 bases, the J end lost 5 bases, and 6 bases lay between the germline ends. The CDR3 here is CASSLQGETQYF. The CDR3 nucleotides read TGTGCCAGCAGCTTACAGGGGGAGACCCAGTACTTC.

The chain carries TRBV9 and TRBJ2-1; 8 bases line up with TRBD2. Germline lookup yields CDR1 SGDLS and CDR2 YYNGEE. Trimming took 3 bases from V and 6 from J; bases not matched to a gene: 5. The CDR3 length is 14 residues. Here the CDR3 DNA reads TGTGCCAGCAGCGGAGCGGGGGTGTCCAATGAGCAGTTCTTC. Its protein is CASSGAGVSNEQFF.

This clonotype appeared a few times. This rearrangement joins TRBV7-9 to TRBJ2-7; D possibly corresponds to TRBD1 (6 bases). Germline CDR1 and CDR2: SEHNR and FQNEAQ (reference sequence). The CDR3 is 16 residues long. V shed 0 bases and J shed 2 bases, with 14 bases lying between them. The CDR3 here is CASSLADHRTAYEQYF. CDR3 nucleotide sequence: TGTGCCAGCAGCTTAGCGGACCACCGGACAGCCTACGAGCAGTACTTC.

V gene TRBV6-2 or TRBV6-3 combines with J gene TRBJ2-3, with D perhaps TRBD1 or TRBD2 (7 bases each). This CDR3 contains 16 residues. The germline V gene encodes CDR1 MNHEY and CDR2 SVGEGT. The V gene lost 0 bases and the J gene lost 11 bases, with 21 bases spanning the gap. The CDR3 here is CASSYSPTSSSGGQYF. The CDR3 region has the DNA TGTGCCAGCAGTTACTCGCCGACTAGCAGCTCAGGGGGGCAGTATTTT.